This paragraph reports one T cell receptor beta chain. Its target antigen remains unknown. Within one base of it there is no much larger clone, and no base qualities were kept. These data belong to a study of T cell responses to AZD1222 COVID-19 vaccine (dated by TCRdb to about 2021). Background on the whole study: AZD1222 recipients given second doses at about 4 weeks or at about 12 weeks were pooled, since spike-specific TCR depth and breadth were not found to differ between the two schedules. A total of just over 230 trial participants underwent TCR sequencing, of whom nearly 210 had received two doses of AZD1222 and roughly 26 had received two doses of the MenACWY control vaccine. Trial participants were enrolled into age subgroups of 18-55, 56-69 and 70-plus years, which contained approximately 150, 28 and 58 TCR-sequenced participants, respectively. What the research found in general, with its limitations: Reportedly, almost half of the unique spike-specific TCRs recognized epitopes lying outside the regions that are mutated in the B.1.351 and B.1.1.7 variants. The whole spike protein was spanned by vaccine-associated CD4 TCRs, and dominant responses were seen in regions 160-218 and 743-854. Only six AZD1222 recipients were SARS-CoV-2 seropositive at baseline, limiting conclusions about previously exposed vaccinees. In the small 56-69-year group, the increase in depth fell short of significance, most likely because of low power. Participants were mostly white British and included more females than males, and it was suggested by the authors that clonal diversity may have been underestimated. Because no day 14 peak-response samples were available, the repertoires could be characterized only after the peak T cell response. Spike-specific TCR breadth and depth rose significantly after two AZD1222 doses compared with day 0 and with MenACWY recipients.

The CDR3 regions of human TCRbeta chains were analyzed by immunosequencing. As for the authors' bioinformatics: TCRs in the repertoires were matched against a reference library of SARS-CoV-2-specific TCRs that had been generated with the MIRA antigen-specificity platform. Breadth was defined as the fraction of unique TCRs that were SARS-CoV-2-associated, and depth was defined as the fraction of total T cells that were SARS-CoV-2-associated. Using the MIRA data, each spike-specific TCR was assigned both to the spike region to which the TCR was reactive and to a CD4 or CD8 class. Log10-transformed breadth and depth values were compared by one-way ANOVA with Sidak's multiple comparisons tests. The immuneACCESS repertoire file appears here via TCRdb, limited to in-frame rearrangements. These files lack a portion of the clones; in checked studies, under half of the deficit traces to unresolved V genes, and the cause of the others is not known. The V and J calls and the clone size are those of that table, but D and trimming were determined from the DNA. This sample comprises around 150,000 clones, approximately 90% of them detected only once. 1.9% of the sample comes from the top ten.

The meaning of the sample's time point label: baseline before first vaccination. Vaccinee samples came from UK trials COV001 and COV002, including a single-blind randomized controlled phase 2/3 trial of AZD1222 (ChAdOx1 nCoV-19) in healthy adults. For TCRbeta chain sequencing, PBMC samples from trial participants were taken at day 0 and at day 28 after the second dose. There are 13 amino acids in the CDR3, from cysteine to phenylalanine inclusive. Only the CDR3 portion is preserved as DNA: 39 bases, with reading frame beginning at the first base. V loses 2 bases of germline sequence and J loses 4 bases, and the interval between the two ends is 8 bases. CDR1 MDHEN and CDR2 SYDVKM are derived from the germline V gene.

This sequence uses TRBV28 and TRBJ2-5; the D gene is not confidently resolved. The sequence was collected from an adult in good health. This material consisted of peripheral blood, taken on day 0 of AZD1222 vaccination. CDR3 reads: CASSLGYLETQYF. The nucleotide sequence reads as follows: TGTGCCAGCAGTTTAGGGTATTTAGAGACCCAGTACTTC. Reference TRBV28 and TRBJ2-5 proteins supply the regions before and after the CDR3; the full variable domain is: DVKVTQSSRYLVKRTGEKVFLECVQDMDHENMFWYRQDPGLGLRLIYFSYDVKMKEKGDIPEGYSVSREKKERFSLILESASTNQTSMYLCASSLGYLETQYFGPGTRLLVL.